The following is a T cell receptor beta chain sequence with its context. The antigen it recognizes is unknown. Base quality data are lacking; no much larger clone is found one base away. The immunoSEQ Assay, a bias-controlled multiplex PCR, was used to amplify TCRbeta CDR3 regions from genomic DNA. The study's processing was this. Within the assay, amplification of reference gene primers was used to estimate how many nucleated cells each sample contained. To quantify the absolute abundance of each unique TCRbeta CDR3 rearrangement, sequence reads were collapsed and filtered. For each sample, productive Simpson clonality was calculated as the square root of Simpson's diversity index over productive rearrangements. Entries here come from immuneACCESS through TCRdb and include only in-frame sequences with V and J called. Some clones fail to appear in such tables; in the studies checked, an unresolved V gene covers under half of the shortfall, and the cause of the remainder is unknown. The DNA gave D and trimming, while V, J and clone size come from that table. Across this sample there are some 180,000 clones, with approximately 80% seen only once. The ten largest clones represent 11% of the sample.

The record originates from a study of blood T cell repertoires in COVID-19 (dated by TCRdb to about 2020). At the level of the whole study: Collaborator samples came from the United States, Italy and Spain and covered acute and convalescent phases of COVID-19. The samples were drawn from two sources: the first 160 participants of the ongoing ImmuneRACE study, and 1,000 to 1,500 subjects contributed by 6 global collaborators. HLA class I and class II types, where available, came from metadata supplied by the sample provider rather than from assay-based typing. The dataset comprised deeply sampled blood TCRbeta repertoires from subjects exposed to, actively infected with, or recovered from COVID-19. The material from the prospective study consisted of cDNA or gDNA derived from T cells, B-cell-depleted T cells, or PBMCs. The repertoires were released in a freely available public database meant as a resource for research on the immune response to SARS-CoV-2. The sample metadata nearly always contained a de-identified subject ID, COVID-19 status, age in years and sex.

The CDR1 and CDR2 encoded by the germline V gene (reference sequence) are LNHDA and SQIVND. Its CDR3 holds 14 amino acids, cysteine through phenylalanine. The kept DNA is CDR3 alone, 42 bases in frame from the first base. V is clipped by 1 base and J by 0 bases, and the sequence between their germline boundaries is 6 bases long. General findings and caveats noted by the study authors: How much clinical and demographic metadata was included differed by source and by participant, and the metadata was provided uncurated.

In Seattle, one collaborating source enrolled patients while the infection was active and tracked those patients longitudinally over the course of disease. Whole blood was collected in K2EDTA tubes by collaborating institutions according to the institutions' own protocols. Collaborator samples were shipped for TCRbeta analysis as frozen whole blood, isolated PBMCs, or DNA extracted from either sample type. Sequencing input: peripheral blood. The chain couples TRBV19 to TRBJ1-1, with the D gene not clear enough to name. This sequence was found in a woman in her 40s with COVID-19, enrolled during active disease. CDR3 reads: CASSIVAVNTEAFF. The DNA reads as follows: TGTGCCAGTAGTATAGTGGCAGTGAACACTGAAGCTTTCTTT.